This TCR beta chain came from a study of CD8+CD57+ T cells in acquired aplastic anemia. Study information: DNA per sorted CD4+ or CD8+ sample ranged roughly 0.18 to 30 ug, averaging about 2.9 ug.

The CDR3 contains 13 residues. The germline CDR1 and CDR2 sequences are LNHDA and SQIVND (reference sequence). V was cut by 4 bases and J by 5 bases, with 11 bases left in between. For CDR3 and TCR beta VDJ profiling, genomic DNA was the template used. TCRdb reprocessed the reads via MiXCR and lists one record per CDR3 protein. The table records under 250,000 distinct CDR3 sequences, around 43% of them present only once. In patients chosen for sequencing, flow cytometry had shown CD8+CD57+ cell expansion. Every patient was diagnosed with severe acquired aplastic anemia. This clonotype was seen many times.

The specimen sequenced was sorted CD4+, CD8+, or CD8+CD57+ T cells (not recorded which) from PBMCs. The receptor was isolated from a human donor with aplastic anemia. This rearrangement joins TRBV19 to TRBJ1-1; D is unclear. The CDR3 DNA reads TGTGCCAGTAGTAGTGGCCGTGGGACTGAAGCTTTCTTT. Translating it yields CASSSGRGTEAFF. Full variable domain (outside the CDR3, taken from reference TRBV19 and TRBJ1-1): DGGITQSPKYLFRKEGQNVTLSCEQNLNHDAMYWYRQDPGQGLRLIYYSQIVNDFQKGDIAEGYSVSREKKESFPLTVTSAQKNPTAFYLCASSSGRGTEAFFGQGTRLTVV.